This entry is about one T cell receptor (beta chain). Its specificity is not known. This specimen belongs to a study of cytomegalovirus exposure and HLA in healthy donors. Primers: 60 Vbeta forward and 13 Jbeta reverse. Sequencing used immunoSEQ multiplex PCR; TCRdb keeps in-frame clones, though not all of them. The data hold 85,000 to 100,000 clones, with around 82% observed a single time. Whole-study findings and limits: Some V segments could not be told apart, so they were left out, TRBV6-2 and TRBV6-3 among them. The number of N-insertions in an Asian-associated ancestry cluster was reportedly below the roughly 670-donor mean in a later analysis. CMV serostatus was the sole immune exposure data available.

V lost 5 bases and J lost 7, with 12 bases in between. Germline values: CDR1 LNHDA, CDR2 SQIVND (reference sequence). The CDR3 extends over 13 amino acids. Sequenced: PBMCs. The sequence was collected from a man in his forties or fifties in good health and CMV-seronegative. The V call is TRBV19, the J call TRBJ1-5; perhaps TRBD1 as D (6 bases). CDR3 DNA sequence: TGTGCCAGTAGTGGGGGCTTCCGCCAGCCCCAGCATTTT. This codes for CASSGGFRQPQHF. The entire variable domain, with the rest obtained from reference TRBV19 and TRBJ1-5, is as follows: DGGITQSPKYLFRKEGQNVTLSCEQNLNHDAMYWYRQDPGQGLRLIYYSQIVNDFQKGDIAEGYSVSREKKESFPLTVTSAQKNPTAFYLCASSGGFRQPQHFGDGTRLSIL.